This T cell receptor beta chain stems from a study of T cell changes during pregnancy in multiple sclerosis. Sequenced by immunoSEQ multiplex PCR; TCRdb stores in-frame clones only, minus some. This sample has about 130,000 clones, with 95% to 98% found just once. CDR1 and CDR2 from the germline V gene are SGHVS and FQNEAQ. V was pared by 1 base and J by 2 bases, with 8 bases between. This CDR3 comprises 14 residues. The V gene is TRBV7-8, the J gene TRBJ1-2, with D hard to call. The TCR comes from a female donor with multiple sclerosis, enrolled in a pregnancy study. The sample here was peripheral blood, taken after pregnancy. The CDR3 DNA follows: TGTGCCAGCAGCTTAGGTGCAGGCAACTATGGCTACACCTTC. It codes for CASSLGAGNYGYTF.